This TCR beta chain derives from a study of blood T cell repertoires in COVID-19. Repertoires were generated with immunoSEQ multiplex PCR, while TCRdb's copy carries only in-frame clones and drops some. Of about 24,000 clones listed, about 72% are singletons. V dropped 6 bases and J dropped 2 bases, with 16 bases sitting between them. Germline CDR1 MDHEN, CDR2 SYDVKM. CDR3 length: 15 residues. Sequencing was performed on peripheral blood. This sequence was found in a woman of 80 years or more with acute or convalescent COVID-19. The chain has TRBV28 and TRBJ1-2; weak D call: TRBD1 (5 bases). For the CDR3, the DNA is TGTGCCAGCAGACTCCTCCAGGGCCAAAACTATGGCTACACCTTC. This encodes CASRLLQGQNYGYTF.